The 29 T cell receptor beta chains given below trace back to one sample, sequenced in a study of blood T cell repertoires in COVID-19. The protocol was immunoSEQ multiplex PCR, while the TCRdb copy is restricted to in-frame clones and leaves out a portion. The sample includes fewer than 250,000 clones, roughly 84% of them seen just once. Material: PBMCs or T cells enriched from blood (not recorded which). These receptors all come from a man under 40 in a cohort exposed to, infected with or recovered from COVID-19 (not recorded which).

In nucleotides, the CDR3 is TGCGCCAGCAGCCAGGGACTAGGATATGGGGAGACCCAGTACTTC. It translates to CASSQGLGYGETQYF. This chain uses TRBV4-3 with TRBJ2-5; 8 bases agree with TRBD2. Per the germline V gene, CDR1 is LGHNA and CDR2 is YSLEER. The V and J ends lost 3 bases and 5 bases, in that order; junction bases with no gene match: 8. The CDR3 contains 15 residues.

V usage is TRBV7-9 and J usage is TRBJ2-3; 8 bases are a match to TRBD2. The germline gives CDR1 SEHNR, CDR2 FQNEAQ (reference sequence). The CDR3 contains 18 residues. V was pared by 5 bases and J by 0 bases, with 13 bases of the junction left unmatched. CDR3 region: CASSRVAGGRTSTDTQYF. CDR3 nucleotides: TGTGCCAGCAGCCGGGTGGCGGGAGGCCGAACTAGCACAGATACGCAGTATTTT. Supplemented by reference TRBV7-9 and TRBJ2-3, the full variable domain reads DTGVSQNPRHKITKRGQNVTFRCDPISEHNRLYWYRQTLGQGPEFLTYFQNEAQLEKSRLLSDRFSAERPKGSFSTLEIQRTEQGDSAMYLCASSRVAGGRTSTDTQYFGPGTRLTVL.

This clone is a singleton in its sample. The J gene is TRBJ2-7, the V gene TRBV7-8; the D gene is possibly TRBD2 (5 bases). Germline assignment: CDR1 SGHVS and CDR2 FQNEAQ. CDR3 length equals 13 residues. The V and J ends lost 3 bases and 3 bases respectively, with 9 bases between them. CDR3 nucleotide sequence: TGTGCCAGCAGCTTGGACGGGGACTACGAGCAGTACTTC. The encoded protein is CASSLDGDYEQYF.

The V call is TRBV5-1, the J call TRBJ2-6, with 10 nucleotides matching TRBD1. The germline V gene has CDR1 SGHRS and CDR2 YFSETQ. Trimming removed 2 bases from V and 0 bases from J; junction bases left unmatched: 11. CDR3 length: 20 amino acids. In DNA form, the CDR3 reads TGCGCCAGCAGCTTCTCGACCGGGACAGGGGTGTTCTCTGGGGCCAACGTCCTGACTTTC. Amino acid sequence: CASSFSTGTGVFSGANVLTF. The variable domain in full, with the rest retrieved from reference TRBV5-1 and TRBJ2-6, is KAGVTQTPRYLIKTRGQQVTLSCSPISGHRSVSWYQQTPGQGLQFLFEYFSETQRNKGNFPGRFSGRQFSNSRSEMNVSTLELGDSALYLCASSFSTGTGVFSGANVLTFGAGSRLTVL.

The chain uses TRBV6-2 or TRBV6-3 and TRBJ1-2, with 7 nucleotides matching TRBD1. CDR1 MNHEY and CDR2 SVGEGT come from the germline V gene. The ends lost 5 bases at V and 5 bases at J; junction bases unmatched: 8. This CDR3 spans 14 amino acids. The DNA for the CDR3 is TGTGCCAGCAGTCTAACTGACAGGGAATATGGCTACACCTTC. This gives the protein CASSLTDREYGYTF.

The V gene is TRBV5-8, the J gene TRBJ1-5; unclear D gene. The CDR3 is 13 residues long. Trimming pared 6 bases from V and 0 bases from J, leaving 7 bases between. Germline CDR1 and CDR2: SGHTS and YDEGEE. The CDR3 sequence: CASNRYSNQPQHF. CDR3 bases: TGTGCCAGCAACAGATATAGCAATCAGCCCCAGCATTTT.

The chain carries TRBV6-4 and TRBJ2-1, with 7 positions matching TRBD2. Looked up from germline, CDR1 is MRHNA and CDR2 is SNTAGT. The CDR3 is made up of 16 amino acids. Trimming removed 4 bases from V and 0 bases from J; junction bases left unmatched: 6. The CDR3 loop reads CASSAWLAVSYNEQFF. DNA for the CDR3: TGTGCCAGCAGTGCTTGGCTAGCGGTCTCCTACAATGAGCAGTTCTTC.

This chain joins TRBV5-4 and TRBJ2-3, with 15 positions matching TRBD2. With 4 bases clipped from V and 4 bases from J, the junction kept 7 bases outside the gene matches. Germline V gene sequence: CDR1 SGHNT, CDR2 YYREEE (reference sequence). This CDR3 region has 17 residues. This CDR3 reads CASSPGLAGGPADTQYF. The CDR3 DNA reads as TGTGCCAGCAGCCCGGGACTAGCGGGAGGACCGGCAGATACGCAGTATTTT. Filled out from reference TRBV5-4 and TRBJ2-3, the complete variable domain reads ETGVTQSPTHLIKTRGQQVTLRCSSQSGHNTVSWYQQALGQGPQFIFQYYREEENGRGNFPPRFSGLQFPNYSSELNVNALELDDSALYLCASSPGLAGGPADTQYFGPGTRLTVL.

This clone was seen a handful of times. The J gene is TRBJ2-3, the V gene TRBV5-5; D call uncertain. CDR3 length: 14 amino acids. The germline V gene has CDR1 SGHKS and CDR2 YYEKEE (reference sequence). Trimming removed 5 bases from V and 6 bases from J, with 16 bases in between. The CDR3 region has the DNA TGTGCCAGCAGACCGGCGGTTCTTGGGGATACGCAGTATTTT. It translates to CASRPAVLGDTQYF.

The genes are TRBV7-3 and TRBJ2-1; the match to TRBD1 covers 9 bases. V was pared by 5 bases and J by 7 bases, with 21 bases of the junction left unmatched. CDR3 length: 19 residues. The germline V gene has CDR1 SGHTA and CDR2 FQGTGA. Here the CDR3 reads CASSPAGTGSPLVRNEQFF. The CDR3 nucleotides read TGTGCCAGCAGCCCCGCAGGGACAGGGTCCCCCCTAGTCCGGAATGAGCAGTTCTTC.

V is TRBV7-6 and J is TRBJ1-6; 8 bases agree with TRBD1. V lost 5 bases, J lost 6 bases, and 6 bases stayed unmatched. Germline values: CDR1 SGHVS, CDR2 FNYEAQ. The CDR3 contains 15 residues. The DNA of the CDR3 is TGTGCCAGCAGCGGAGGACAGGGAGTTAATTCACCCCTCCACTTT. Translating it yields CASSGGQGVNSPLHF.

This clone was detected a few times. The V gene is TRBV21-1, the J gene TRBJ1-5; TRBD1, the table's D call, lacks a check against the DNA. TRBV21-1 is an annotated pseudogene. CDR3 size: 15 residues. CDR3 in amino acids: CASSQGARSNQPQHF. The CDR3 nucleotides are TGTGCCAGCAGCCAGGGGGCACGGAGCAATCAGCCCCAGCATTTT.

This clone was found once. V is TRBV29-1 and J is TRBJ1-1, with D tentatively TRBD1 (5 bases). Trimming took off 2 bases at V and 6 bases at J, with 13 bases between the two ends. This CDR3 region has 13 residues. Germline CDR1 SQVTM, CDR2 ANQGSEA. CDR3 protein: CSVETSTQAEAFF. The CDR3, as DNA: TGCAGCGTTGAAACCTCCACACAGGCTGAAGCTTTCTTT.

The rearrangement links TRBV12-3 or TRBV12-4 to TRBJ1-1, with TRBD1 as a possible D gene (5 bases). Trimming took off 4 bases at V and 1 base at J, with 7 bases between the two ends. This CDR3 has 13 amino acids. The CDR3 bases are TGTGCCAGCAGTTCGGGGGAGAACACTGAAGCTTTCTTT. Amino acid sequence: CASSSGENTEAFF.

The J gene is TRBJ2-3, the V gene TRBV9; 14 positions match TRBD2. The CDR3 is 17 residues long. The V gene end was trimmed by 3 bases and the J gene end by 2 bases; junction bases not matched to a gene: 5. Germline loops: CDR1 SGDLS, CDR2 YYNGEE. CDR3 amino acids: CASSAKTSGRDTDTQYF. The CDR3 region has the DNA TGTGCCAGCAGCGCTAAGACTAGCGGGAGGGACACAGATACGCAGTATTTT.

The rearrangement links TRBV5-1 to TRBJ2-7; D not certain. Trimming pared 1 base from V and 2 bases from J, leaving 7 bases between. CDR1 is SGHRS, CDR2 YFSETQ, per germline. CDR3 length equals 13 residues. As DNA, the CDR3 is TGCGCCAGCAGCTTGCACGGAGCCTACGAGCAGTACTTC. Amino acid sequence: CASSLHGAYEQYF. The entire variable domain, with the rest obtained from reference TRBV5-1 and TRBJ2-7, is as follows: KAGVTQTPRYLIKTRGQQVTLSCSPISGHRSVSWYQQTPGQGLQFLFEYFSETQRNKGNFPGRFSGRQFSNSRSEMNVSTLELGDSALYLCASSLHGAYEQYFGPGTRLTVT.

The chain links TRBV7-9 to TRBJ1-1, with a tentative D call TRBD1 (5 bases). V dropped 1 base and J dropped 3 bases, with 12 bases sitting between them. The CDR3 covers 15 residues. CDR1 SEHNR and CDR2 FQNEAQ come from the germline V gene (reference sequence). The chain's CDR3 is CASSLEGREDTEAFF. As DNA, the CDR3 is TGTGCCAGCAGCTTAGAGGGCAGGGAGGACACTGAAGCTTTCTTT.

In DNA, the CDR3 is TGTGCCAGCAGCCCAGGACAGGTCCTATCCTATGGCTACACCTTC. This gives the protein CASSPGQVLSYGYTF. This rearrangement joins TRBV27 to TRBJ1-2, with TRBD1 matching over 7 bases. V lost 6 bases, J lost 4 bases, and 11 bases stayed unmatched. This CDR3 comprises 15 residues. Germline values: CDR1 MNHEY, CDR2 SMNVEV (reference sequence).

V and J are TRBV27 and TRBJ1-1, with 11 positions matching TRBD1. Unmatched junction bases numbered 3, after V lost 4 bases and J lost 5 bases. This CDR3 is built from 14 residues. Germline-derived CDR1 and CDR2 are MNHEY and SMNVEV (reference sequence). The CDR3 loop reads CASSWTGGRTEAFF. The CDR3 DNA follows: TGTGCCAGCAGTTGGACAGGGGGCCGAACTGAAGCTTTCTTT.

V and J are TRBV24-1 and TRBJ2-1; 9 positions agree with TRBD1. In germline, CDR1 is KGHDR, CDR2 SFDVKD. After removal of 4 bases from V and 7 bases from J, the junction contained 10 bases not matched to a gene. The CDR3 is 16 residues long. The CDR3 spells CATSDPDRGTLNEQFF. DNA for the CDR3: TGTGCCACCAGTGACCCTGACAGGGGGACATTAAATGAGCAGTTCTTC.

The CDR3 here is CASSLVEGDSYNEQFF. Written as DNA, the CDR3 is TGTGCCAGCAGCTTAGTTGAGGGGGACTCCTACAATGAGCAGTTCTTC. The V gene is TRBV11-2, the J gene TRBJ2-1, with D possibly being TRBD1 (6 bases). V was trimmed by 1 base and J by 0 bases, leaving 10 bases between them. Germline V CDR1 and CDR2: SGHAT, FQNNGV. The CDR3 is 16 amino acids.

J is TRBJ2-7 and V is TRBV16, with a possible D match to TRBD2 (5 bases). The germline CDR1 and CDR2 sequences are KGHSY and FQNENV. CDR3 length equals 12 residues. The V end lost 4 bases, the J end lost 3 bases, and 7 bases lay between the germline ends. CDR3 sequence: CASSRAGYEQYF. CDR3 bases: TGTGCCAGCAGCCGGGCGGGCTACGAGCAGTACTTC.

This rearrangement joins TRBV6-2 or TRBV6-3 to TRBJ2-3; the match to TRBD2 covers 12 bases. The V gene's germline CDR1 is MNHEY and CDR2 SVGEGT. The length of the CDR3 is 17 residues. V lost 2 bases to trimming and J lost 1 base; unmatched junction nucleotides: 4. This CDR3 reads CASSYTSGRYGTDTQYF. For the CDR3, the DNA is TGTGCCAGCAGTTACACTAGCGGGAGGTATGGCACAGATACGCAGTATTTT.

The gene calls are TRBV25-1 and TRBJ2-1; D gene uncertain. The V and J ends lost 3 bases and 7 bases respectively, with 19 bases between them. CDR1 and CDR2 from the germline V gene are MGHDK and SYGVNS. This CDR3 contains 16 residues. CDR3 nucleotide sequence: TGTGCCAGCAGTGACTCCTGTGTGTGGGTCAGGAATGAGCAGTTCTTC. Protein: CASSDSCVWVRNEQFF.

The chain is built from TRBV10-3 and TRBJ2-7; 14 nucleotides line up with TRBD2. The CDR3 runs 15 residues. The germline V gene encodes CDR1 ENHRY and CDR2 SYGVKD. After removal of 6 bases from V and 5 bases from J, the junction contained 6 bases not matched to a gene. The CDR3 reads CAISLGLAGVDEQYF. DNA for the CDR3: TGTGCCATCAGCCTGGGACTAGCGGGAGTCGACGAGCAGTACTTC.

V is TRBV27 and J is TRBJ2-2, with 8 bases lining up with TRBD2. The germline V gene encodes CDR1 MNHEY and CDR2 SMNVEV (reference sequence). With V trimmed by 3 bases and J by 6 bases, 12 bases remained unmatched. The length of the CDR3 is 17 residues. The CDR3 region has the DNA TGTGCCAGCAGTTTCGGGCTAGCGGGTTGGGGGGCCGGGGAGCTGTTTTTT. Translating it yields CASSFGLAGWGAGELFF.

The gene calls are TRBV5-6 and TRBJ2-7; D is possibly TRBD2 (5 bases). The CDR3 is made up of 14 amino acids. V lost 0 bases to trimming and J lost 3 bases, with 10 bases between them. Per the germline V gene, CDR1 is SGHDT and CDR2 is YYEEEE. The CDR3 DNA sequence: TGTGCCAGCAGCTTGGAGGGCGGAGGCTACGAGCAGTACTTC. Amino acids: CASSLEGGGYEQYF.

The chain links TRBV12-3 or TRBV12-4 to TRBJ1-1; D uncertain. This CDR3 is built from 11 residues. Trimming removed 2 bases at V and 10 bases at J, with 8 bases between. Written as DNA, the CDR3 is TGTGCCAGCAGTTTATATACTCGAGCTTTCTTT. Encoded protein: CASSLYTRAFF.

The rearrangement uses TRBV11-2 and TRBJ2-1; 9 nucleotides align to TRBD2. J gave up 4 bases and V 0 bases, and 10 bases lay outside the gene matches. Germline loops: CDR1 SGHAT, CDR2 FQNNGV. The CDR3 is 18 residues long. CDR3 amino acids: CASSLDRFAGGKYNEQFF. The CDR3 nucleotides read TGTGCCAGCAGCTTAGATAGGTTTGCGGGAGGGAAATACAATGAGCAGTTCTTC.